Shown below are 30 T cell receptor beta chains from a single sample sequenced in a study of blood T cell repertoires in COVID-19. Sequencing was performed with immunoSEQ multiplex PCR; in TCRdb, only in-frame clones are kept and a portion is missing. The repertoire holds 250,000 to 300,000 clones, with under 95% as singletons. Sequencing input: PBMCs or T cells enriched from blood (not recorded which). All receptors derive from a woman between 40 and 55 years old with acute COVID-19.

V and J are TRBV12-3 or TRBV12-4 and TRBJ1-1; D gene uncertain. V was trimmed by 5 bases and J by 0 bases, leaving 7 bases between them. The CDR3 has 13 residues. As DNA, the CDR3 is TGTGCCAGCAGTCTGAGGATGAACACTGAAGCTTTCTTT. This sequence encodes CASSLRMNTEAFF.

This chain joins TRBV19 and TRBJ1-1; D uncertain. Germline values: CDR1 LNHDA, CDR2 SQIVND (reference sequence). The CDR3 consists of 13 residues. The V gene lost 7 bases and the J gene lost 5 bases, with 14 bases spanning the gap. CDR3 loop: CASIGGEITEAFF. The CDR3 DNA sequence: TGTGCCAGTATTGGCGGGGAAATAACTGAAGCTTTCTTT.

The chain recombines TRBV3-1 (or the pseudogene TRBV3-2) with TRBJ2-5; TRBD2 aligns across 11 bases. Germline loops: CDR1 LGHDT, CDR2 YNNKEL (reference sequence). The junction had 13 bases not matched to a gene; V was cut back by 3 bases and J by 4 bases. This CDR3 has 18 residues. The CDR3: CASSHPRVLAGARETQYF. The CDR3, as DNA: TGTGCCAGCAGCCATCCGAGGGTACTAGCGGGAGCGCGAGAGACCCAGTACTTC.

The chain uses TRBV2 and TRBJ2-7, with D perhaps matching TRBD2 (5 bases). Between the trimmed V and J ends, which lost 3 bases and 7 bases, there was a span of 16 bases. This CDR3 has 14 amino acids. Germline values: CDR1 SNHLY, CDR2 FYNNEI. This CDR3 is CASSEAREWGEQYF. DNA of the CDR3: TGTGCCAGCAGTGAGGCGAGGGAATGGGGAGAGCAGTACTTC.

The chain couples TRBV27 to TRBJ2-2; TRBD2 agrees at 7 bases. V dropped 7 bases and J dropped 3; count of bases not matched to a gene: 5. The germline gives CDR1 MNHEY, CDR2 SMNVEV (reference sequence). The CDR3 has 14 amino acids. The CDR3: CASNSGRDTGELFF. As DNA, the CDR3 is TGTGCCAGCAATAGTGGGAGGGACACCGGGGAGCTGTTTTTT.

The chain joins TRBV7-2 to TRBJ2-3; D possibly corresponds to TRBD1 (5 bases). The length of the CDR3 is 15 residues. Trimming left V 1 base short and J 2 bases short, with 10 bases between. CDR1 is SGHTA, CDR2 FQGNSA, per germline. CDR3 loop: CASSLEGKDTDTQYF. In nucleotides, the CDR3 is TGTGCCAGCAGCTTAGAGGGGAAAGACACAGATACGCAGTATTTT.

In its sample, this clone was seen once. The chain is built from TRBV2 and TRBJ1-5; D is uncertain. Germline V lookup: CDR1 SNHLY, CDR2 FYNNEI. The V and J ends lost 7 bases and 6 bases respectively, with 22 bases between them. The CDR3 extends over 16 amino acids. The CDR3: CASTGGRSSWSQPQHF. Here the CDR3 DNA reads TGTGCCAGCACCGGAGGACGCTCGTCATGGAGTCAGCCCCAGCATTTT. Full variable domain (remainder filled in from reference TRBV2 and TRBJ1-5): EPEVTQTPSHQVTQMGQEVILRCVPISNHLYFYWYRQILGQKVEFLVSFYNNEISEKSEIFDDQFSVERPDGSNFTLKIRSTKLEDSAMYFCASTGGRSSWSQPQHFGDGTRLSIL.

The rearrangement links TRBV15 to TRBJ2-7, with TRBD2 matching 10 bases. The germline V gene has CDR1 LNHNV and CDR2 YYDKDF (reference sequence). The length of the CDR3 is 13 residues. V dropped 0 bases and J dropped 12; count of bases not matched to a gene: 5. The CDR3 region is CATSRDSSSGGYF. CDR3 in DNA: TGTGCCACCAGCAGAGATTCGTCTAGCGGGGGGTACTTC.

The V call is TRBV11-2, the J call TRBJ2-1; the match to TRBD2 covers 8 bases. This CDR3 contains 15 residues. The V segment lost 6 bases and the J segment 8 bases; nucleotides outside the gene matches: 12. The germline V gene encodes CDR1 SGHAT and CDR2 FQNNGV. The CDR3: CASRTPGGPNYEQFF. The CDR3 DNA is TGTGCCAGCAGAACCCCGGGGGGGCCTAATTATGAGCAGTTCTTC.

This sequence joins TRBV6-5 and TRBJ2-3; weak D call: TRBD2 (5 bases). The germline V gene has CDR1 MNHEY and CDR2 SVGAGI. Trimming took off 2 bases at V and 9 bases at J, with 6 bases between the two ends. The CDR3 sequence is 11 residues long. The CDR3 sequence: CASSYGETQYF. The CDR3 region has the DNA TGTGCCAGCAGTTACGGGGAGACGCAGTATTTT.

The V and J genes are TRBV6-5 and TRBJ1-1, with 8 nucleotides matching TRBD1. CDR1 and CDR2 from the germline V gene are MNHEY and SVGAGI. The CDR3 has 14 residues. V lost 4 bases and J lost 0; bases outside the gene matches: 1. DNA of the CDR3: TGTGCCAGCAGTTGGACAGGGTTGAACACTGAAGCTTTCTTT. It is translated as CASSWTGLNTEAFF.

The count of this clone is one. The chain joins TRBV7-9 to TRBJ1-4; D is possibly TRBD1 (6 bases). The V end lost 0 bases, the J end lost 5 bases, and 10 bases lay between the germline ends. This CDR3 comprises 15 residues. Germline loops: CDR1 SEHNR, CDR2 FQNEAQ (reference sequence). CDR3 sequence: CASSLAGTPNEKLFF. Written as DNA, the CDR3 is TGTGCCAGCAGCTTAGCCGGGACACCGAATGAAAAACTGTTTTTT.

The rearrangement uses TRBV12-3 or TRBV12-4 and TRBJ2-2, with D tentatively TRBD2 (6 bases). V lost 7 bases and J 7 bases, leaving 13 bases between the germline ends. The CDR3 runs 13 residues. The chain's CDR3 is CASNRESDGELFF. The CDR3 region has the DNA TGTGCCAGCAACCGGGAGTCCGACGGGGAGCTGTTTTTT.

The chain links TRBV5-4 to TRBJ2-7; 8 positions agree with TRBD2. J gave up 3 bases and V 4 bases, and 9 bases lay outside the gene matches. From germline, CDR1 is SGHNT and CDR2 YYREEE (reference sequence). The CDR3 is 15 residues long. CDR3 sequence: CASSPGGGQGYEQYF. CDR3 sequence (DNA): TGTGCCAGCAGCCCGGGGGGGGGCCAGGGCTACGAGCAGTACTTC.

The rearrangement links TRBV9 to TRBJ2-5, with 8 bases aligning to TRBD1. Trimming removed 0 bases from V and 5 bases from J; junction bases left unmatched: 9. CDR1 and CDR2 from the germline V gene are SGDLS and YYNGEE. This CDR3 is built from 16 residues. CDR3 sequence (DNA): TGTGCCAGCAGCGTAGTTACCGACAGGGGTCACGAGACCCAGTACTTC. Encoded protein: CASSVVTDRGHETQYF. Full variable domain (rest looked up from reference TRBV9 and TRBJ2-5): DSGVTQTPKHLITATGQRVTLRCSPRSGDLSVYWYQQSLDQGLQFLIQYYNGEERAKGNILERFSAQQFPDLHSELNLSSLELGDSALYFCASSVVTDRGHETQYFGPGTRLLVL.

This chain connects TRBV2 to TRBJ2-6, with TRBD1 matching 7 bases. This CDR3 contains 15 residues. CDR1 is SNHLY, CDR2 FYNNEI, per germline. The trim removed 3 bases at V and 2 bases at J, leaving 1 base unmatched. CDR3 amino acids: CASSDQGAGANVLTF. Here the CDR3 DNA reads TGTGCCAGCAGTGACCAGGGGGCTGGGGCCAACGTCCTGACTTTC.

The chain recombines TRBV9 with TRBJ1-3, with 7 bases identical to TRBD1. Looked up from germline, CDR1 is SGDLS and CDR2 is YYNGEE. J was trimmed by 3 bases and V by 3 bases; bases with no gene match: 3. The CDR3 sequence is 14 residues long. CDR3 in DNA: TGTGCCAGCAGCGCTACAGGGGTTGGAAACACCATATATTTT. It translates to CASSATGVGNTIYF.

The chain links TRBV24-1 to TRBJ2-5; D perhaps matches TRBD1 (5 bases). The CDR3 loop spans 14 amino acids. CDR1 is KGHDR, CDR2 SFDVKD, per germline. V lost 3 bases to trimming and J lost 5 bases, with 12 bases between them. CDR3 amino acids: CATSDPSGLETQYF. The CDR3 DNA reads as TGTGCCACCAGTGATCCGTCAGGGTTGGAGACCCAGTACTTC.

This clone was counted a single time. The chain combines TRBV5-1 with TRBJ1-1; 7 nucleotides line up with TRBD1. The germline gives CDR1 SGHRS, CDR2 YFSETQ. This CDR3 has 14 residues. V shed 4 bases and J 6 bases; nucleotides not matched to a gene: 9. The CDR3 region has the DNA TGCGCCAGCAGCGCGGGACAGATTAGGGCTGAAGCTTTCTTT. It is translated as CASSAGQIRAEAFF.

The chain couples TRBV2 to TRBJ1-1, with a possible D match to TRBD1 (5 bases). There are 15 residues in the CDR3. The germline V gene has CDR1 SNHLY and CDR2 FYNNEI. CDR3 amino acids: CATTPSPGQGTEAFF. DNA of the CDR3: TGTGCTACAACACCCTCGCCAGGGCAAGGGACTGAAGCTTTCTTT.

The chain couples TRBV27 to TRBJ2-6, with a possible D match to TRBD2 (5 bases). The CDR3 is 15 amino acids. V lost 8 bases and J lost 4, with 15 bases in between. Germline CDR1 is MNHEY and CDR2 is SMNVEV (reference sequence). This CDR3 is CASSSRGSGANVLTF. CDR3 in DNA: TGTGCCAGCTCCTCCCGAGGGAGCGGGGCCAACGTCCTGACTTTC.

The chain recombines TRBV5-4 with TRBJ2-5; 8 nucleotides match TRBD2. This CDR3 is built from 16 residues. Germline lookup yields CDR1 SGHNT and CDR2 YYREEE (reference sequence). J lost 3 bases, V lost 2 bases, and 9 bases had no gene match. CDR3 coding DNA: TGTGCCAGCAGCTTATTGGCGGGAGGTCTTGAAGAGACCCAGTACTTC. Translated: CASSLLAGGLEETQYF.

The chain carries TRBV11-2 and TRBJ2-2; TRBD2 aligns across 10 bases. This CDR3 region has 17 residues. Germline V gene lookup returns CDR1 SGHAT and CDR2 FQNNGV. The V and J ends lost 5 bases and 6 bases, in that order; junction bases with no gene match: 12. CDR3 residues: CASSLLAGTILAGELFF. The CDR3 DNA sequence: TGTGCCAGCAGCCTACTAGCGGGAACGATCTTAGCCGGGGAGCTGTTTTTT. The entire variable domain, with the rest obtained from reference TRBV11-2 and TRBJ2-2, is as follows: EAGVAQSPRYKIIEKRQSVAFWCNPISGHATLYWYQQILGQGPKLLIQFQNNGVVDDSQLPKDRFSAERLKGVDSTLKIQPAKLEDSAVYLCASSLLAGTILAGELFFGEGSRLTVL.

The chain is built from TRBV3-1 (or the pseudogene TRBV3-2) and TRBJ1-6, with D unresolved. V was clipped by 2 bases and J by 4 bases, with 6 bases between them. Germline V gene data show CDR1 as LGHDT and CDR2 as YNNKEL (reference sequence). The CDR3 has 14 residues. CDR3 DNA sequence: TGTGCCAGCAGCCAAAACAGTTATAATTCACCCCTCCACTTT. This encodes CASSQNSYNSPLHF.

This sequence joins TRBV5-6 and TRBJ1-6, with D possibly TRBD1 on 5 matching bases. The germline V gene encodes CDR1 SGHDT and CDR2 YYEEEE. V lost 3 bases and J lost 9, with 13 bases in between. The CDR3 loop spans 14 amino acids. This CDR3 reads CASSSPGLISPLHF. DNA of the CDR3: TGTGCCAGCAGCTCTCCGGGACTAATTTCACCCCTCCACTTT.

This chain joins TRBV10-3 and TRBJ2-1, with 7 bases that match TRBD2. CDR1 and CDR2 (germline): ENHRY, SYGVKD. The CDR3 is 15 residues long. The trim removed 4 bases at V and 3 bases at J, leaving 6 bases unmatched. CDR3 sequence: CAISAIGGSYNEQFF. As DNA, the CDR3 is TGTGCCATCAGTGCTATCGGGGGGAGCTACAATGAGCAGTTCTTC.

CDR3 bases: TGTGCCATCAGTGAGTCGGAAGGGAGTAGAGCAGCAGCTTTCTTT. Translation gives CAISESEGSRAAAFF. This chain connects TRBV10-3 to TRBJ1-1; D is ambiguous. The V end lost 0 bases, the J end lost 10 bases, and 18 bases lay between the germline ends. The CDR3 loop spans 15 amino acids. Germline CDR1 is ENHRY and CDR2 is SYGVKD.

With regard to this clone: Relative to the germline gene, one junction end is altered; a read error may explain this. This chain links TRBV5-6 with TRBJ2-5; 11 positions agree with TRBD2. The CDR3 runs 13 residues. CDR1 is SGHDT, CDR2 YYEEEE, per germline. The CDR3 loop reads CASMGTSGTTSNF. CDR3 sequence (DNA): TGTGCCAGCATGGGGACTAGCGGAACTACCAGTAACTTC. The whole variable domain, remainder taken from reference TRBV5-6 and TRBJ2-5, is DAGVTQSPTHLIKTRGQQVTLRCSPKSGHDTVSWYQQALGQGPQFIFQYYEEEERQRGNFPDRFSGHQFPNYSSELNVNALLLGDSALYLCASMGTSGTTSNFGPGTRLLVL.

The chain is built from TRBV7-9 and TRBJ1-1; weak D call: TRBD1 (5 bases). This CDR3 is built from 13 residues. Germline values: CDR1 SEHNR, CDR2 FQNEAQ (reference sequence). The V and J ends lost 1 base and 5 bases respectively, with 8 bases between them. Here the CDR3 reads CASSLEEGTEAFF. CDR3 bases: TGTGCCAGCAGCTTAGAGGAGGGGACTGAAGCTTTCTTT.

This clone has just one count. The CDR3 loop is CASSYWLPAGGFQETQYF. The CDR3 nucleotides are TGTGCCAGCAGTTACTGGCTCCCAGCGGGGGGGTTTCAAGAGACCCAGTACTTC. This chain links TRBV6-2 or TRBV6-3 with TRBJ2-5; 10 nucleotides agree with TRBD2. This CDR3 is 18 amino acids long. Germline lookup yields CDR1 MNHEY and CDR2 SVGEGT. V gave up 1 base and J gave up 2 bases; unmatched junction bases: 10.